This TCR beta chain was captured by sequencing in a study of patients and donors after allogeneic stem cell transplantation. This clonotype was seen repeatedly, ten times or more. Using its own MiXCR run on the RT-PCR reads, TCRdb lists one record per CDR3 protein. Found here are 200,000 to 250,000 distinct CDR3 sequences, 14% of them singletons; the top ten hold around 10%. This CDR3 is 12 amino acids long. Trimming stripped 4 bases from V and 6 bases from J, with 12 bases between. Germline CDR1 is SQVTM and CDR2 is ANQGSEA. Sequencing was done on a sample of blood, either unsorted or a sorted T cell fraction (not recorded which). This chain joins TRBV29-1 and TRBJ2-5; D uncertain. This receptor was obtained from a human donor who was either an allogeneic HSCT recipient or a stem cell or donor lymphocyte infusion donor (not recorded which). It is not recorded whose cells these are; they may come from a transplant donor. The DNA for the CDR3 is TGCAGCGTTGTGCAGCCCGGGCAGACCCAGTACTTC. Protein sequence: CSVVQPGQTQYF.